Listed below are T cell receptor beta chains from one sample, sequenced in a study of post-analysis software for immune sequencing data. TCRdb reprocessed the PCR reads via MiXCR and lists one record per CDR3 protein. The repertoire holds roughly 160,000 distinct CDR3 sequences, with around 36% as singletons. Sequencing used blood, obtained after autologous hematopoietic stem cell transplantation. All receptors come from a girl aged 10 to 17 with multiple sclerosis. CDR3s include the opening cysteine and the closing phenylalanine or tryptophan. The order of the fields is V gene, J gene, D gene, clone size, CDR3 DNA, CDR3 protein. D genes are given only for firm matches. The listing skips clone size in some rows; elsewhere it reads once, few, many or a size class.

v_call: TRBV6-5
j_call: TRBJ1-2
d_call: .
clone_size: .
cdr3_nt: TGTGCCAGCAGTTACTCGTCTGGGGCCTACACCTTC
cdr3_aa: CASSYSSGAYTF

v_call: TRBV6-1
j_call: TRBJ2-7
d_call: TRBD1
clone_size: .
cdr3_nt: TGTGCCAGCAGTGAACGCGACAGGGACTACGAGCAGTACTTC
cdr3_aa: CASSERDRDYEQYF

v_call: TRBV2
j_call: TRBJ2-3
d_call: .
clone_size: once
cdr3_nt: TGTGCCAGCAGACCTACTGGACAGAGCACAGATACGCAGTATTTT
cdr3_aa: CASRPTGQSTDTQYF

v_call: TRBV7-9
j_call: TRBJ1-2
d_call: TRBD1
clone_size: .
cdr3_nt: TGTGCCAGCAGCTTGGGGACAGGGGGCGAGAATAACTATGGCTACACCTTC
cdr3_aa: CASSLGTGGENNYGYTF

v_call: TRBV27
j_call: TRBJ2-2
d_call: .
clone_size: .
cdr3_nt: TGTGCCAGCAGCATCATTCCACAGGGGGAGCTGTTTTTT
cdr3_aa: CASSIIPQGELFF

v_call: TRBV10-3
j_call: TRBJ1-5
d_call: .
clone_size: few
cdr3_nt: TGTGCCATCAGTCCATCAGCGGGCAATCAGCCCCAGCATTTT
cdr3_aa: CAISPSAGNQPQHF

v_call: TRBV6-1
j_call: TRBJ2-7
d_call: .
clone_size: .
cdr3_nt: TGTGCCAGCAGTGAAGCAGGAGAGGGCTCCTACGAGCAGTACTTC
cdr3_aa: CASSEAGEGSYEQYF

v_call: TRBV20-1
j_call: TRBJ1-1
d_call: TRBD1
clone_size: .
cdr3_nt: TGCAGTGCTCGAGGAATAAGGGTACAGGGGAGGGAGATGAACACTGAAGCTTTCTTT
cdr3_aa: CSARGIRVQGREMNTEAFF

v_call: TRBV20-1
j_call: TRBJ2-7
d_call: .
clone_size: few
cdr3_nt: TGCAGTGCTACTAGGGACTCCAGCTCCTACGAGCAGTACTTC
cdr3_aa: CSATRDSSSYEQYF

v_call: TRBV4-1
j_call: TRBJ2-3
d_call: TRBD2
clone_size: many
cdr3_nt: TGCGCCAGCAGCCAAGTTTGGCGGGAGATCACAGATACGCAGTATTTT
cdr3_aa: CASSQVWREITDTQYF

v_call: TRBV10-1
j_call: TRBJ1-2
d_call: TRBD1
clone_size: .
cdr3_nt: TGCGCCAGCAGTGCGGACAGGGGACATGGCTACACCTTC
cdr3_aa: CASSADRGHGYTF

v_call: TRBV30
j_call: TRBJ2-7
d_call: TRBD1
clone_size: .
cdr3_nt: TGTGCCTGGAGGACCGGGACAGGGCGCGAAGAGCAGTACTTC
cdr3_aa: CAWRTGTGREEQYF

v_call: TRBV12-3/TRBV12-4
j_call: TRBJ2-1
d_call: TRBD2
clone_size: .
cdr3_nt: TGTGCCAGCAGTCCATACCGGACTAGCGGGAGGACTAATGAGCAGTTCTTC
cdr3_aa: CASSPYRTSGRTNEQFF

v_call: TRBV5-4
j_call: TRBJ2-3
d_call: .
clone_size: .
cdr3_nt: TGTGCCAGCAGCCTCAAATCGGGCGGCACAGATACGCAGTATTTT
cdr3_aa: CASSLKSGGTDTQYF

v_call: TRBV15
j_call: TRBJ2-1
d_call: .
clone_size: few
cdr3_nt: TGTGCCACCAGCAGAGATAAGTACTTACGGCACTCCTACAATGAGCAGTTCTTC
cdr3_aa: CATSRDKYLRHSYNEQFF

v_call: TRBV7-9
j_call: TRBJ1-1
d_call: .
clone_size: few
cdr3_nt: TGTGCCAGCAGCTCCTCAGTTGCTTTCTTT
cdr3_aa: CASSSSVAFF

v_call: TRBV7-2
j_call: TRBJ2-1
d_call: TRBD2
clone_size: .
cdr3_nt: TGTGCCAGCAGCTCTGGACTAGCTTTCAATGAGCAGTTCTTC
cdr3_aa: CASSSGLAFNEQFF

v_call: TRBV6-6
j_call: TRBJ2-1
d_call: TRBD2
clone_size: .
cdr3_nt: TGTGCCACCGAGCGGGGGGGTTACAATGAGCAGTTCTTC
cdr3_aa: CATERGGYNEQFF

v_call: TRBV20-1
j_call: TRBJ2-7
d_call: .
clone_size: few
cdr3_nt: TGCAGTGCAAGGGACGTTGCCTACGAGCAGTACTTC
cdr3_aa: CSARDVAYEQYF

v_call: TRBV24-1
j_call: TRBJ2-1
d_call: TRBD2
clone_size: .
cdr3_nt: TGTGCCACCAGTGATTTTAGCGGGAGTTCCTACAATGAGCAGTTCTTC
cdr3_aa: CATSDFSGSSYNEQFF

v_call: TRBV27
j_call: TRBJ1-2
d_call: TRBD1
clone_size: .
cdr3_nt: TGTGCCAGCAGTTTATCCCGACAGGGGGCGAGATATGGCTACACCTTC
cdr3_aa: CASSLSRQGARYGYTF

v_call: TRBV28
j_call: TRBJ2-2
d_call: .
clone_size: few
cdr3_nt: TGTGCCAGCAGTTTATATGCAGGGTTCGCCGGGGAGCTGTTTTTT
cdr3_aa: CASSLYAGFAGELFF

v_call: TRBV28
j_call: TRBJ2-5
d_call: TRBD2
clone_size: many
cdr3_nt: TGTGCCAGCAGTCCTCCCGCGGGAGCGGCGGAGACCCAGTACTTC
cdr3_aa: CASSPPAGAAETQYF

v_call: TRBV6-1
j_call: TRBJ1-4
d_call: .
clone_size: few
cdr3_nt: TGTGCCAGCAGTGAAGCTGGTTTCGGGGAAAAACTGTTTTTT
cdr3_aa: CASSEAGFGEKLFF

v_call: TRBV5-1
j_call: TRBJ1-2
d_call: .
clone_size: few
cdr3_nt: TGCGCCAGCGGCCAGGTTAACTATGGCTACACCTTC
cdr3_aa: CASGQVNYGYTF

v_call: TRBV30
j_call: TRBJ2-4
d_call: .
clone_size: .
cdr3_nt: TGTGCCTGGAGCCGCGCTAGCGACTACAAAAACATTCAGTACTTC
cdr3_aa: CAWSRASDYKNIQYF

v_call: TRBV24-1
j_call: TRBJ1-1
d_call: .
clone_size: .
cdr3_nt: TGTGCCACCACGGGAACCCCGGGGACTGAAGCTTTCTTT
cdr3_aa: CATTGTPGTEAFF

v_call: TRBV6-1
j_call: TRBJ2-1
d_call: TRBD2
clone_size: few
cdr3_nt: TGTGCCAGCAGTGACCTAGCGGGAGCCTACAATGAGCAGTTCTTC
cdr3_aa: CASSDLAGAYNEQFF

v_call: TRBV5-6
j_call: TRBJ2-7
d_call: .
clone_size: .
cdr3_nt: TGTGCCAGCAGCTTTTATGCTACCTTCTCCTACGAGCAGTACTTC
cdr3_aa: CASSFYATFSYEQYF